These 24 T cell receptor beta chains originate from one sample sequenced in a study of OX40 agonist ivuxolimab in advanced cancers. TCRdb's copy holds only in-frame clones and misses some; the assay was immunoSEQ multiplex PCR. The sample has some 100,000 clones, 89% seen once. Sequences were derived from CD4+ or CD8+ T cells sorted from blood, sampled in a trial of the OX40 agonist ivuxolimab. The receptors originated from an adult with an advanced solid tumor such as melanoma, head and neck, liver or kidney cancer.

The chain uses TRBV5-6 and TRBJ2-3, with a weak D call TRBD2 (6 bases). Trimming removed 4 bases from V and 4 bases from J, with 13 bases in between. The CDR3 is 14 amino acids. Looked up from germline, CDR1 is SGHDT and CDR2 is YYEEEE. The CDR3: CASSPPWRADTQYF. DNA of the CDR3: TGTGCCAGCAGCCCCCCCTGGAGGGCAGATACGCAGTATTTT.

The CDR3 bases are TGTGCCAGCAGTCTCCAACCGACACAAACCTACGAGCAGTACTTC. It encodes CASSLQPTQTYEQYF. The chain uses TRBV27 and TRBJ2-7; D is unclear. CDR1 and CDR2 from the germline V gene are MNHEY and SMNVEV (reference sequence). The ends were cut back, 5 bases at V and 2 bases at J, with 16 bases in the middle. The CDR3 spans 15 residues.

The genes are TRBV7-9 and TRBJ1-5; no clear D. The V and J ends lost 5 bases and 3 bases respectively, with 5 bases between them. Germline V lookup: CDR1 SEHNR, CDR2 FQNEAQ (reference sequence). The CDR3 loop spans 12 amino acids. CDR3 sequence (DNA): TGTGCCAGCAGCCTGGACAATCAGCCCCAGCATTTT. Protein: CASSLDNQPQHF.

This clone occurred once. The CDR3 reads CASSYRDLNTEAFF. In DNA form, the CDR3 reads TGTGCCAGCAGTTACAGGGATTTGAACACTGAAGCTTTCTTT. The V gene is TRBV6-5, the J gene TRBJ1-1; D is unclear. Trimming shortened V by 2 bases and J by 0 bases, and 7 bases separated the two germline ends. CDR1 and CDR2 from the germline V gene are MNHEY and SVGAGI. This CDR3 region has 14 residues.

The chain links TRBV5-1 to TRBJ2-2; weak D call: TRBD1 (6 bases). Per germline, CDR1 SGHRS and CDR2 YFSETQ. There are 15 residues in the CDR3. V was cut by 5 bases and J by 6 bases, with 17 bases left in between. The CDR3 loop reads CASSFDRLRAGELFF. CDR3 in DNA: TGCGCCAGCAGTTTCGACAGGCTTAGAGCCGGGGAGCTGTTTTTT. Full variable domain (missing parts from reference TRBV5-1 and TRBJ2-2): KAGVTQTPRYLIKTRGQQVTLSCSPISGHRSVSWYQQTPGQGLQFLFEYFSETQRNKGNFPGRFSGRQFSNSRSEMNVSTLELGDSALYLCASSFDRLRAGELFFGEGSRLTVL.

The CDR3 is CASSFGAGNTEAFF. The CDR3 DNA follows: TGTGCCAGCAGCTTCGGGGCAGGGAACACTGAAGCTTTCTTT. V gene TRBV11-2 combines with J gene TRBJ1-1, with D tentatively TRBD1 (5 bases). Germline V gene sequence: CDR1 SGHAT, CDR2 FQNNGV. This CDR3 spans 14 amino acids. V dropped 3 bases and J dropped 1 base, with 9 bases sitting between them.

The V and J genes are TRBV10-3 and TRBJ2-4, with D tentatively TRBD1 or TRBD2 (5 bases each). V was cut by 3 bases and J by 8 bases, with 14 bases left in between. This CDR3 spans 14 amino acids. Per the germline V gene, CDR1 is ENHRY and CDR2 is SYGVKD. The CDR3 sequence: CAISELGLEDIQYF. The DNA of the CDR3 is TGTGCCATCAGTGAATTGGGGCTGGAGGACATTCAGTACTTC.

The V and J genes are TRBV19 and TRBJ2-2; 12 bases are a match to TRBD2. The germline gives CDR1 LNHDA, CDR2 SQIVND (reference sequence). Losses at the gene ends were 4 bases for V and 2 bases for J; bases not matched to a gene: 11. CDR3 size: 19 residues. CDR3 sequence reads: CASSTPSSGRARNTGELFF. Written as DNA, the CDR3 is TGTGCCAGTAGTACCCCATCTAGCGGGAGGGCTAGAAACACCGGGGAGCTGTTTTTT.

The chain is built from TRBV5-1 and TRBJ2-5; D call uncertain. CDR1 is SGHRS and CDR2 is YFSETQ in the germline V gene. The length of the CDR3 is 14 residues. Trimming took 1 base from V and 3 from J, leaving 10 bases between them. The chain's CDR3 is CASSLIRREETQYF. The DNA of the CDR3 is TGCGCCAGCAGCTTGATACGGAGAGAAGAGACCCAGTACTTC.

The rearrangement links TRBV11-2 to TRBJ2-3; no clear D. V was trimmed by 4 bases and J by 2 bases, leaving 16 bases between them. CDR1 is SGHAT, CDR2 FQNNGV, per germline. This CDR3 is 16 amino acids long. The CDR3 DNA follows: TGTGCCAGCAGCTCATTTCCCGATTGGGACACAGATACGCAGTATTTT. Its protein is CASSSFPDWDTDTQYF.

This rearrangement joins TRBV5-1 to TRBJ2-2; D not certain. The CDR3 is made up of 16 amino acids. Trimming pared 1 base from V and 3 bases from J, leaving 13 bases between. Germline lookup yields CDR1 SGHRS and CDR2 YFSETQ. CDR3: CASSLRPAGDTGELFF. The CDR3 bases are TGCGCCAGCAGCTTGAGGCCCGCAGGAGACACCGGGGAGCTGTTTTTT.

The rearrangement uses TRBV5-1 and TRBJ1-4; 8 nucleotides line up with TRBD1. The V gene's germline CDR1 is SGHRS and CDR2 YFSETQ. This CDR3 has 15 residues. With 0 bases clipped from V and 7 bases from J, the junction kept 5 bases outside the gene matches. CDR3 sequence (DNA): TGCGCCAGCAGCTTGGCGGCTCAGGGGGCTGAAAAACTGTTTTTT. Its protein is CASSLAAQGAEKLFF.

The V and J genes are TRBV19 and TRBJ2-1; no firm D call. Germline V gene data show CDR1 as LNHDA and CDR2 as SQIVND (reference sequence). This CDR3 region has 11 residues. V was pared by 7 bases and J by 10 bases, with 11 bases between. CDR3 region: CASTALEEQFF. In DNA, the CDR3 is TGTGCCAGTACCGCCCTGGAAGAGCAGTTCTTC.

V is TRBV7-9 and J is TRBJ2-7; 9 bases agree with TRBD2. The germline V gene has CDR1 SEHNR and CDR2 FQNEAQ (reference sequence). The CDR3 runs to 15 residues. The trim removed 2 bases at V and 5 bases at J, leaving 7 bases unmatched. The CDR3 DNA follows: TGTGCCAGCAGCTTAACGGCTAGCGGGATTGACGAGCAGTACTTC. Translation gives CASSLTASGIDEQYF. The full variable domain, rest sourced from reference TRBV7-9 and TRBJ2-7, is DTGVSQNPRHKITKRGQNVTFRCDPISEHNRLYWYRQTLGQGPEFLTYFQNEAQLEKSRLLSDRFSAERPKGSFSTLEIQRTEQGDSAMYLCASSLTASGIDEQYFGPGTRLTVT.

The rearrangement uses TRBV11-2 and TRBJ2-3, with 10 nucleotides matching TRBD2. The CDR3 contains 15 residues. V was clipped by 6 bases and J by 4 bases; unmatched bases: 7. Per the germline V gene, CDR1 is SGHAT and CDR2 is FQNNGV. The CDR3 is CASRNLAGAADTQYF. In DNA form, the CDR3 reads TGTGCCAGCAGAAACCTAGCGGGAGCTGCAGATACGCAGTATTTT.

The chain is built from TRBV7-8 and TRBJ2-1; the match to TRBD2 covers 12 bases. V shed 5 bases and J 0 bases; nucleotides not matched to a gene: 8. CDR3 size: 18 residues. Germline V lookup: CDR1 SGHVS, CDR2 FQNEAQ. The CDR3 loop reads CASSRASGRVSSYNEQFF. CDR3 bases: TGTGCCAGCAGCCGGGCTAGCGGGAGGGTCAGCTCCTACAATGAGCAGTTCTTC.

The gene calls are TRBV10-3 and TRBJ2-1; D might be TRBD2 (6 bases). V was shortened by 0 bases and J by 0 bases, with 9 bases between the two germline ends. The CDR3 spans 16 residues. The germline V gene encodes CDR1 ENHRY and CDR2 SYGVKD. The CDR3 reads CAISESRGSSYNEQFF. The CDR3 DNA reads TGTGCCATCAGTGAGTCGCGGGGAAGCTCCTACAATGAGCAGTTCTTC.

This clone was seen only a few times. The rearrangement joins TRBV15 to TRBJ1-2; 10 nucleotides align to TRBD1. The CDR3 is 17 residues long. With V trimmed by 0 bases and J by 1 base, 5 bases remained unmatched. Germline assignment: CDR1 LNHNV and CDR2 YYDKDF (reference sequence). In DNA form, the CDR3 reads TGTGCCACCAGCAGAGATGGTGGGACAGGGGTTAACTATGGCTACACCTTC. Its protein is CATSRDGGTGVNYGYTF.

The chain combines TRBV4-1 with TRBJ2-7; 10 nucleotides match TRBD2. This CDR3 is 16 amino acids long. CDR1 MGHRA and CDR2 YSYEKL come from the germline V gene. V trimming: 2 bases; J trimming: 5 bases; junction bases outside the gene matches: 9. The CDR3 region has the DNA TGCGCCAGCAGCCAACGTGAGCGGGGGGGCCGGAACGAGCAGTACTTC. It codes for CASSQRERGGRNEQYF.

This sequence joins TRBV11-2 and TRBJ1-5, with D tentatively TRBD1 (6 bases). The CDR3 runs 14 residues. V was clipped by 5 bases and J by 5 bases, with 13 bases between them. Per germline, CDR1 SGHAT and CDR2 FQNNGV. Here the CDR3 DNA reads TGTGCCAGCAGCCCCGGGAGGGGGGATCAGCCCCAGCATTTT. Protein product: CASSPGRGDQPQHF.

The chain carries TRBV5-1 and TRBJ2-1, with 7 bases lining up with TRBD2. Losses at the gene ends were 0 bases for V and 1 base for J; bases not matched to a gene: 4. The CDR3 covers 16 residues. Germline lookup yields CDR1 SGHRS and CDR2 YFSETQ. CDR3 residues: CASSLVAAGSYNEQFF. CDR3 in DNA: TGCGCCAGCAGCTTGGTCGCAGCGGGATCCTACAATGAGCAGTTCTTC. Using reference TRBV5-1 and TRBJ2-1 for the parts outside the CDR3, the full variable domain is KAGVTQTPRYLIKTRGQQVTLSCSPISGHRSVSWYQQTPGQGLQFLFEYFSETQRNKGNFPGRFSGRQFSNSRSEMNVSTLELGDSALYLCASSLVAAGSYNEQFFGPGTRLTVL.

The genes are TRBV19 and TRBJ2-2; 11 positions agree with TRBD2. Germline CDR1 is LNHDA and CDR2 is SQIVND (reference sequence). The CDR3 spans 16 residues. V trimming: 4 bases; J trimming: 4 bases; junction bases outside the gene matches: 5. The CDR3 bases are TGTGCCAGTAGTACGCGACTAGCGGGAAGCACCGGGGAGCTGTTTTTT. Protein: CASSTRLAGSTGELFF.

V and J are TRBV4-2 and TRBJ1-3, with D perhaps matching TRBD1 (6 bases). The length of the CDR3 is 16 residues. The V and J ends lost 2 bases and 4 bases respectively, with 15 bases between them. In germline, CDR1 is LGHNA, CDR2 YNFKEQ. The CDR3 loop reads CASSQLQGIVGNTIYF. CDR3 DNA: TGTGCCAGCAGCCAACTACAGGGCATTGTCGGAAACACCATATATTTT.

This clone was observed once. This rearrangement joins TRBV11-2 to TRBJ1-1, with 8 bases that match TRBD1. V lost 4 bases and J lost 7; bases outside the gene matches: 11. CDR1 SGHAT and CDR2 FQNNGV come from the germline V gene. This CDR3 has 15 amino acids. Here the CDR3 DNA reads TGTGCCAGCAGCTCACAGGGGGTAAGAAGGGTTGAAGCTTTCTTT. Its protein is CASSSQGVRRVEAFF.